Presented here are 12 T cell receptor beta chains from one specimen sequenced in a study of vaccination effects on CD4 cells after COVID-19. No antigen has been assigned to these receptors. In the ViraFEST assay, antigen-specific CD4+ clonotypes were identified by expansion after peptide-pool stimulation. When less than 13 days of culture had elapsed, CD4+ T cells were isolated. Confirmation by PCR established that the person had SARS-CoV-2 infection between March and December 2020. Some clones are missing from TCRdb's copy, which holds only in-frame ones; the method was immunoSEQ multiplex PCR. Of 35,000 to 40,000 clones in the sample, around 72% are singletons; the top ten hold around 15%. Here the sequenced sample was CD4+ T cells from PBMCs cultured with HCoV-NL63 spike peptides, taken before COVID-19 vaccination. The receptors were sampled from a human donor who had a prior SARS-CoV-2 infection.

This clone is a singleton in its sample. CDR3 residues: CASSITGLAKNIQYF. The DNA of the CDR3 is TGTGCCAGCAGTATAACAGGGTTAGCCAAAAACATTCAGTACTTC. The gene calls are TRBV6-5 and TRBJ2-4, with D possibly TRBD1 on 6 matching bases. This CDR3 contains 15 residues. V lost 5 bases to trimming and J lost 0 bases, with 11 bases between them. Germline CDR1 and CDR2: MNHEY and SVGAGI.

The rearrangement links TRBV19 to TRBJ2-5; 9 bases map to TRBD2. Germline assignment: CDR1 LNHDA and CDR2 SQIVND (reference sequence). The CDR3 contains 16 residues. After removal of 1 base from V and 2 bases from J, the junction contained 5 bases not matched to a gene. CDR3 in DNA: TGTGCCAGTAGTATAGTCCCTAGCGGGATACAAGAGACCCAGTACTTC. Protein product: CASSIVPSGIQETQYF.

Here the CDR3 reads CASSSPGGRTEAFF. Written as DNA, the CDR3 is TGTGCCAGCAGCTCCCCGGGCGGTCGGACTGAAGCTTTCTTT. V is TRBV11-2 and J is TRBJ1-1; no reliable D call. This CDR3 has 14 amino acids. The germline CDR1 and CDR2 sequences are SGHAT and FQNNGV. V lost 4 bases to trimming and J lost 5 bases, with 14 bases between them.

The chain couples TRBV6-1 to TRBJ1-5; 7 bases line up with TRBD1. There are 16 residues in the CDR3. CDR1 is MNHNS and CDR2 is SASEGT in the germline V gene. J gave up 7 bases and V 0 bases, and 9 bases lay outside the gene matches. CDR3: CASSEAGQGVGQPQHF. DNA of the CDR3: TGTGCCAGCAGTGAAGCGGGCCAGGGGGTAGGACAGCCCCAGCATTTT.

This sequence joins TRBV11-3 and TRBJ1-1; no firm D call. The germline V gene has CDR1 SGHNT and CDR2 YENEEA. This CDR3 comprises 14 residues. Trimming took 3 bases from V and 3 from J, leaving 11 bases between them. CDR3 region: CASSLPGFDTEAFF. CDR3 nucleotides: TGTGCCAGCAGCTTGCCGGGCTTTGACACTGAAGCTTTCTTT.

This rearrangement joins TRBV5-1 to TRBJ1-1; tentatively, D is TRBD1 (5 bases). The CDR3 runs 11 residues. Trimming shortened V by 5 bases and J by 3 bases, and 5 bases separated the two germline ends. Germline CDR1 SGHRS, CDR2 YFSETQ. The CDR3 loop reads CASRGDTEAFF. CDR3 bases: TGCGCCAGCAGAGGGGACACTGAAGCTTTCTTT.

J is TRBJ1-3 and V is TRBV18, with no clear D. V was clipped by 6 bases and J by 4 bases, with 7 bases between them. Germline lookup yields CDR1 KGHSH and CDR2 LQKENI. This CDR3 comprises 12 residues. CDR3 nucleotide sequence: TGTGCCAGCTCCGAGTCGGGAAACACCATATATTTT. Translated: CASSESGNTIYF.

This clone has just a few counts. The V call is TRBV19, the J call TRBJ2-1, with 11 bases aligning to TRBD2. The CDR3 spans 17 residues. With V trimmed by 7 bases and J by 0 bases, 8 bases remained unmatched. The germline V gene encodes CDR1 LNHDA and CDR2 SQIVND (reference sequence). DNA for the CDR3: TGTGCCAGTATGGGGCTAGCGGGGGGAAACTCCTACAATGAGCAGTTCTTC. Amino acid sequence: CASMGLAGGNSYNEQFF.

The V gene is TRBV28, the J gene TRBJ1-2; D might be TRBD1 (5 bases). This CDR3 is 12 amino acids long. With 3 bases removed from V and 6 bases from J, the gap between germline ends came to 8 bases. Germline V lookup: CDR1 MDHEN, CDR2 SYDVKM. The chain's CDR3 is CASSLEGHGYTF. The CDR3 bases are TGTGCCAGCAGTTTGGAGGGACATGGCTACACCTTC.

V usage is TRBV6-5 and J usage is TRBJ2-3; D is possibly TRBD1 (6 bases). Trimming removed 6 bases at V and 2 bases at J, with 12 bases between. In germline, CDR1 is MNHEY, CDR2 SVGAGI. The CDR3 runs 14 residues. This CDR3 is CASRREGVTDTQYF. CDR3 nucleotide sequence: TGTGCCAGCAGGAGAGAGGGGGTCACAGATACGCAGTATTTT.

The V gene is TRBV2, the J gene TRBJ2-1, with 7 bases that match TRBD2. The CDR3 totals 18 residues. CDR1 SNHLY and CDR2 FYNNEI come from the germline V gene. V was clipped by 8 bases and J by 0 bases; unmatched bases: 16. CDR3 bases: TGTGCCAGCTTTTGGGCAGGGCGAGCGGGGAGCTCCTACAATGAGCAGTTCTTC. It specifies CASFWAGRAGSSYNEQFF.

The chain is built from TRBV9 and TRBJ1-1; 9 bases align to TRBD1. The CDR3 runs 15 residues. V was pared by 2 bases and J by 6 bases, with 8 bases of the junction left unmatched. In germline, CDR1 is SGDLS, CDR2 YYNGEE. The CDR3 loop reads CASSVVPGQGAEAFF. DNA of the CDR3: TGTGCCAGCAGCGTGGTCCCGGGACAGGGAGCTGAAGCTTTCTTT.